The subject of this entry is one T cell receptor beta chain. The data belong to a study of PD-1 blockade in classical Hodgkin lymphoma. Only in-frame clones appear in the TCRdb table, and some are missing; sequencing was by immunoSEQ multiplex PCR. The profile shows around 50,000 clones, about 75% of them singletons. Time point of the sample: cycle 4 day 1 (C4D1), after more than five weeks of nivolumab. No patient escaped relapse after autologous stem cell transplantation, and brentuximab vedotin exposure varied. Trimming cost V 2 bases and J 4 bases, with 11 bases left between them. The CDR3 length is 14 residues. In germline, CDR1 is MNHEY, CDR2 SMNVEV (reference sequence).

The source is a human donor with classical Hodgkin lymphoma. Material: peripheral blood mononuclear cells (PBMCs), obtained before the fourth cycle of nivolumab. The rearrangement joins TRBV27 to TRBJ1-2; tentative D call: TRBD1 (5 bases). The CDR3 bases are TGTGCCAGCAGTTTAAAAGGGGCCTCCTATGGCTACACCTTC. Translated, it gives CASSLKGASYGYTF.